This T cell receptor (beta chain) appears in the sequencing data of a study of T cells expressing NK-cell markers. At the level of the study: TCR beta repertoires came from sorted CD3+CD56+NKG2C+, CD3+CD56+NKG2C- and CD3+CD56-NKG2C+ T cells. Study results and limitations: Over 5 donors carried dominant NKG2C+ clonotypes that made up roughly 1.0-7.0% of their CD8+ T cells. These clonotypes, the leaders elsewhere, also led the CD3+CD56-NKG2C+ fraction in a handful of donors.

Generation of TCR beta cDNA was performed by 5'RACE template switching incorporating UMIs. Reanalyzing the 5' RACE reads, TCRdb keeps one entry per CDR3 protein, without DNA. This table lists some 440,000 distinct CDR3 sequences. On this clonotype itself: Its antigen is not known.

This CDR3 has 12 residues. The rearrangement uses TRBV12-3 or TRBV12-4 and TRBJ2-5; no DNA is available, so the TRBD2 call from TCRdb remains unchecked. The sequencing sample was made of blood T cells: a sorted CD56 or NKG2C T cell subset, CD4+ or CD8+ T cells, or bulk PBMC T cells (not recorded which). The TCR originated in a woman between 45 and 60 years old in good health. CDR3 region: CASSPWDLGLYF.